This T cell receptor beta chain was captured by sequencing in a study of blood T cell repertoires in COVID-19. Study summary: Samples came from the United States, Italy and Spain, spanning acute and convalescent COVID-19. PBMCs, B-cell-depleted T cells, or T cells provided the cDNA or gDNA that made up the material.

Per the original data handling: Amplifying reference gene primers gave estimates of nucleated cell counts. The method was immunoSEQ multiplex PCR; TCRdb's version includes in-frame clones alone and lacks a portion of them. V and J calls and clone size follow that table, whereas D and trimming were derived from the DNA. Of about 120,000 clones in the sample, 87% were seen once. This CDR3 region has 15 residues. Trimming removed 4 bases from V and 1 base from J, with 11 bases in between. Germline V CDR1 and CDR2: SGHVS, FNYEAQ. The sequenced sample consisted of peripheral blood. This receptor was taken from a human donor in a cohort sampled during active COVID-19. V usage is TRBV7-6 and J usage is TRBJ2-4; possible D gene TRBD1, 6 bases. The CDR3 here is CASSSGVTAKNIQYF. CDR3 coding DNA: TGTGCCAGCAGCTCAGGGGTGACGGCCAAAAACATTCAGTACTTC.